This paragraph reports one T cell receptor beta chain. This entry comes from a study of OX40 agonist ivuxolimab in advanced cancers. About the study: Treatment received earlier with anti-PD-1, anti-PD-L1 or anti-CTLA-4 agents was allowed, and around 40% had some.

Sequencing was performed with immunoSEQ multiplex PCR; in TCRdb, only in-frame clones are kept and a portion is missing. This table holds some 70,000 clones, approximately 90% found once. The CDR3 length is 12 residues. The V end was cut by 4 bases, the J end by 1 base, with 5 bases between. Per germline, CDR1 SGHRS and CDR2 YFSETQ. The gene calls are TRBV5-1 and TRBJ1-1; D unresolved. This sequence originates from an adult with an advanced solid tumor such as melanoma, head and neck, liver or kidney cancer. The input for sequencing was CD4+ or CD8+ T cells sorted from blood, taken in a trial of the OX40 agonist ivuxolimab. Here the CDR3 reads CASSIENTEAFF. The CDR3 region has the DNA TGCGCCAGCAGCATCGAGAACACTGAAGCTTTCTTT.